Below, 21 T cell receptor beta chains from the same sample are listed, as sequenced in a study of graft-versus-host responses after intestinal transplantation. The protocol was immunoSEQ multiplex PCR, while the TCRdb copy is restricted to in-frame clones and leaves out a portion. The sample lists under 20,000 clones, approximately 86% seen once, with 8% to 9.5% in the top ten. The material was PBMCs, obtained less than 240 days after intestinal transplant. These receptor sequences come from a human patient who received an intestinal transplant, so some T cells may come from the graft donor.

The chain has TRBV6-1 and TRBJ2-1; 7 bases map to TRBD2. CDR1 MNHNS and CDR2 SASEGT come from the germline V gene. The CDR3 has 15 amino acids. Unmatched junction bases numbered 10, after V lost 7 bases and J lost 4 bases. The CDR3 DNA reads as TGTGCCAGCAATATAGTGGGAGCGGGATACAATGAGCAGTTCTTC. It is translated as CASNIVGAGYNEQFF.

This rearrangement joins TRBV18 to TRBJ2-6; 7 nucleotides line up with TRBD1. Germline lookup yields CDR1 KGHSH and CDR2 LQKENI. The CDR3 is 18 amino acids. Trimming removed 4 bases from V and 0 bases from J; junction bases left unmatched: 9. The DNA of the CDR3 is TGTGCCAGCTCACAAACCGGGACAGCAAGCTCTGGGGCCAACGTCCTGACTTTC. It translates to CASSQTGTASSGANVLTF.

This chain joins TRBV29-1 and TRBJ2-7; 11 bases map to TRBD1. CDR1 is SQVTM and CDR2 is ANQGSEA in the germline V gene. V lost 7 bases, J lost 6 bases, and 2 bases stayed unmatched. The CDR3 is 11 amino acids. The CDR3 spells CSGGQGVEQYF. As DNA, the CDR3 is TGCAGCGGGGGACAGGGGGTCGAGCAGTACTTC.

This clone appeared a single time. The chain is built from TRBV7-2 and TRBJ2-7, with D perhaps matching TRBD2 (6 bases). Germline V gene sequence: CDR1 SGHTA, CDR2 FQGNSA. V lost 1 base, J lost 2 bases, and 12 bases lay in between. This CDR3 spans 15 amino acids. The CDR3 loop reads CASSLEGAGPYEQYF. In nucleotides, the CDR3 is TGTGCCAGCAGCTTAGAGGGCGCGGGGCCCTACGAGCAGTACTTC.

This clone showed up just once. The rearrangement uses TRBV5-6 and TRBJ2-7; D remains unclear. The V and J ends lost 2 bases and 7 bases respectively, with 10 bases between them. CDR3 length: 12 residues. Germline V gene data show CDR1 as SGHDT and CDR2 as YYEEEE. This CDR3 is CASSFRSGEQYF. Here the CDR3 DNA reads TGTGCCAGCAGCTTTCGTAGTGGTGAGCAGTACTTC. Full variable domain (outside the CDR3, taken from reference TRBV5-6 and TRBJ2-7): DAGVTQSPTHLIKTRGQQVTLRCSPKSGHDTVSWYQQALGQGPQFIFQYYEEEERQRGNFPDRFSGHQFPNYSSELNVNALLLGDSALYLCASSFRSGEQYFGPGTRLTVT.

The genes are TRBV27 and TRBJ1-2; possibly TRBD1 for D (6 bases). CDR1 and CDR2 from the germline V gene are MNHEY and SMNVEV (reference sequence). Trimming shortened V by 2 bases and J by 5 bases, and 12 bases separated the two germline ends. The CDR3 contains 14 residues. The CDR3 loop reads CASSLRGGIYGYTF. Written as DNA, the CDR3 is TGTGCCAGCAGTTTACGCGGGGGCATATATGGCTACACCTTC.

The V gene is TRBV6-1, the J gene TRBJ2-7; possible D gene TRBD1, 5 bases. CDR3 length equals 14 residues. From germline, CDR1 is MNHNS and CDR2 SASEGT. V lost 7 bases and J 2 bases, leaving 15 bases between the germline ends. This CDR3 reads CASIAAGITYEQYF. The DNA of the CDR3 is TGTGCCAGCATCGCGGCAGGGATCACCTACGAGCAGTACTTC.

The chain employs TRBV11-2 and TRBJ1-4; D gene ambiguous. Germline V gene data show CDR1 as SGHAT and CDR2 as FQNNGV. Between the trimmed V and J ends, which lost 0 bases and 1 base, there was a span of 6 bases. This CDR3 spans 15 amino acids. The CDR3: CASSLDARTNEKLFF. In DNA form, the CDR3 reads TGTGCCAGCAGCTTAGATGCGAGAACTAATGAAAAACTGTTTTTT.

CDR3 sequence reads: CASSQESLSGELFF. The CDR3 DNA reads as TGCGCCAGCAGCCAAGAGAGTTTGTCCGGGGAGCTGTTTTTT. The V gene is TRBV4-1, the J gene TRBJ2-2; no definite D call. The CDR3 runs to 14 residues. The germline gives CDR1 MGHRA, CDR2 YSYEKL. The V end was cut by 0 bases, the J end by 6 bases, with 8 bases between.

This chain joins TRBV6-5 and TRBJ2-7; perhaps D is TRBD1 or TRBD2 (5 bases each). The CDR3 length is 13 residues. Per germline, CDR1 MNHEY and CDR2 SVGAGI. Trimming shortened V by 5 bases and J by 6 bases, and 14 bases separated the two germline ends. This CDR3 is CASSRDRWSEQYF. DNA of the CDR3: TGTGCCAGCAGTCGGGACCGGTGGAGCGAGCAGTACTTC.

This clone showed up just a few times. The rearrangement links TRBV4-1 to TRBJ2-5, with 10 positions matching TRBD2. This CDR3 has 17 amino acids. Germline CDR1 and CDR2: MGHRA and YSYEKL. V shed 0 bases and J 4 bases; nucleotides not matched to a gene: 8. The CDR3 DNA follows: TGCGCCAGCAGCCAAGATCCTATAGCGGGGGGCCCAGAGACCCAGTACTTC. Amino acids: CASSQDPIAGGPETQYF.

V gene TRBV18 combines with J gene TRBJ2-5; D unresolved. The DNA end favors TRBJ2-7, so the J call may be wrong. The CDR3 totals 11 residues. Germline V gives CDR1 KGHSH, CDR2 LQKENI. The CDR3 DNA follows: TGTGCCAGCTTAAAGACCTACGAGCAGTACTTC. Translated: CASLKTYEQYF.

This clone is a singleton in its sample. This sequence joins TRBV4-2 and TRBJ1-5; weak D call: TRBD1 (5 bases). The CDR3 is 15 residues long. Germline CDR1 LGHNA, CDR2 YNFKEQ. V shed 4 bases and J shed 1 base, with 11 bases lying between them. In nucleotides, the CDR3 is TGTGCCAGCAGCCTTCACCGGGACAGCAATCAGCCCCAGCATTTT. Amino acid sequence: CASSLHRDSNQPQHF.

The chain uses TRBV4-1 and TRBJ2-5; tentatively, D is TRBD1 (5 bases). Germline-derived CDR1 and CDR2 are MGHRA and YSYEKL. Trimming pared 0 bases from V and 1 base from J, leaving 9 bases between. The CDR3 runs 15 residues. DNA of the CDR3: TGCGCCAGCAGCCAAGATTCACAGGTCCAAGAGACCCAGTACTTC. This codes for CASSQDSQVQETQYF.

V is TRBV6-5 and J is TRBJ1-1; no definite D call. Trimming removed 5 bases at V and 0 bases at J, with 7 bases between. From germline, CDR1 is MNHEY and CDR2 SVGAGI. The CDR3 totals 13 residues. The CDR3 loop is CASSEAMNTEAFF. The CDR3 bases are TGTGCCAGCAGTGAAGCGATGAACACTGAAGCTTTCTTT.

The rearrangement joins TRBV7-2 to TRBJ1-4; TRBD1 might be the D (5 bases). The germline V gene encodes CDR1 SGHTA and CDR2 FQGNSA. Trimming cost V 1 base and J 8 bases, with 8 bases left between them. The CDR3 is 13 amino acids. This CDR3 reads CASSLDWDEKLFF. The CDR3 coding sequence is TGTGCCAGCAGCTTAGATTGGGACGAAAAACTGTTTTTT. The full variable domain, its missing parts supplied by reference TRBV7-2 and TRBJ1-4, is GAGVSQSPSNKVTEKGKDVELRCDPISGHTALYWYRQSLGQGLEFLIYFQGNSAPDKSGLPSDRFSAERTGGSVSTLTIQRTQQEDSAVYLCASSLDWDEKLFFGSGTQLSVL.

This chain uses TRBV18 with TRBJ2-1; the match to TRBD1 covers 8 bases. Germline lookup yields CDR1 KGHSH and CDR2 LQKENI. V was clipped by 2 bases and J by 6 bases; unmatched bases: 3. This CDR3 has 14 amino acids. CDR3 amino acids: CASSPFDRGNEQFF. The CDR3 bases are TGTGCCAGCTCACCATTCGACAGGGGCAATGAGCAGTTCTTC. Full variable domain (outside the CDR3, taken from reference TRBV18 and TRBJ2-1): NAGVMQNPRHLVRRRGQEARLRCSPMKGHSHVYWYRQLPEEGLKFMVYLQKENIIDESGMPKERFSAEFPKEGPSILRIQQVVRGDSAAYFCASSPFDRGNEQFFGPGTRLTVL.

The rearrangement joins TRBV19 to TRBJ1-3, with 9 positions matching TRBD1. With 3 bases clipped from V and 0 bases from J, the junction kept 6 bases outside the gene matches. Germline-derived CDR1 and CDR2 are LNHDA and SQIVND (reference sequence). This CDR3 contains 17 residues. The CDR3 is CASSMGTGPYSGNTIYF. The CDR3 region has the DNA TGTGCCAGTAGTATGGGGACAGGGCCCTACTCTGGAAACACCATATATTTT.

The chain has TRBV12-5 and TRBJ2-5; tentatively, D is TRBD2 (6 bases). The J call is in doubt because the DNA end fits TRBJ2-7 better. This CDR3 region has 13 residues. Germline CDR1 reads LGHNT; CDR2 reads FRNRAP. Here the CDR3 reads CASAGEASYEQYF. CDR3 DNA sequence: TGTGCTAGTGCGGGGGAAGCGTCCTACGAGCAGTACTTC.

The CDR3 region is CASSDTAVEQYF. The CDR3 nucleotides are TGTGCCAGCAGTGATACAGCGGTTGAGCAGTACTTC. The genes are TRBV2 and TRBJ2-7, with D perhaps TRBD2 (5 bases). This CDR3 spans 12 amino acids. The V end lost 3 bases, the J end lost 7 bases, and 10 bases lay between the germline ends. Germline CDR1 reads SNHLY; CDR2 reads FYNNEI.

The chain carries TRBV5-6 and TRBJ1-1; D might be TRBD1 (5 bases). This CDR3 spans 13 amino acids. V dropped 4 bases and J dropped 10 bases, with 17 bases sitting between them. The germline CDR1 and CDR2 sequences are SGHDT and YYEEEE. The CDR3 nucleotides are TGTGCCAGCAGCCCCCTCGTGGGGGTGGGAGCTTTCTTT. Translation gives CASSPLVGVGAFF. Full variable domain (remainder filled in from reference TRBV5-6 and TRBJ1-1): DAGVTQSPTHLIKTRGQQVTLRCSPKSGHDTVSWYQQALGQGPQFIFQYYEEEERQRGNFPDRFSGHQFPNYSSELNVNALLLGDSALYLCASSPLVGVGAFFGQGTRLTVV.